The 18 T cell receptor beta chains in this list originate from one sample, sequenced in a study of CD8+ T cells in alopecia areata. Sequencing templates came from extracted RNA that was reverse transcribed into cDNA. The table came from immunoSEQ multiplex PCR; TCRdb's copy has only in-frame clones and leaves some out. The sample holds about 110,000 clones; approximately 50% are singletons and the top ten take roughly 25%. The sample comprised NKG2D-low CD8+ T cells sorted from blood. The receptors shown here come from a human donor with alopecia areata.

The chain couples TRBV6-5 to TRBJ2-7; TRBD1 is a possible D gene (5 bases). The CDR3 has 14 residues. In germline, CDR1 is MNHEY, CDR2 SVGAGI. The V and J ends lost 2 bases and 2 bases respectively, with 10 bases between them. The DNA for the CDR3 is TGTGCCAGCAGTTACGGGCAGGGAACCTACGAGCAGTACTTC. Amino acid sequence: CASSYGQGTYEQYF.

This clone showed up just a few times. V and J are TRBV7-8 and TRBJ1-2; 8 nucleotides align to TRBD1. V lost 3 bases and J lost 6; bases outside the gene matches: 3. Germline assignment: CDR1 SGHVS and CDR2 FQNEAQ. The length of the CDR3 is 13 residues. The CDR3 loop reads CASSFSQGDGYTF. The CDR3 coding sequence is TGTGCCAGCAGCTTCTCACAGGGGGATGGCTACACCTTC. The variable domain in full, completed from reference TRBV7-8 and TRBJ1-2, reads GAGVSQSPRYKVAKRGQDVALRCDPISGHVSLFWYQQALGQGPEFLTYFQNEAQLDKSGLPSDRFFAERPEGSVSTLKIQRTQQEDSAVYLCASSFSQGDGYTFGSGTRLTVV.

This chain uses TRBV15 with TRBJ2-7, with D perhaps TRBD2 (6 bases). The CDR3 consists of 13 residues. Germline V gives CDR1 LNHNV, CDR2 YYDKDF (reference sequence). Between the trimmed V and J ends, which lost 8 bases and 3 bases, there was a span of 14 bases. The DNA of the CDR3 is TGTGCCACCGGATCTAGCGTGGTCTACGAGCAGTACTTC. It codes for CATGSSVVYEQYF. The variable domain in full, completed from reference TRBV15 and TRBJ2-7, reads DAMVIQNPRYQVTQFGKPVTLSCSQTLNHNVMYWYQQKSSQAPKLLFHYYDKDFNNEADTPDNFQSRRPNTSFCFLDIRSPGLGDTAMYLCATGSSVVYEQYFGPGTRLTVT.

This chain uses TRBV28 with TRBJ2-3, with D perhaps matching TRBD2 (6 bases). This CDR3 is 16 amino acids long. Germline CDR1 is MDHEN and CDR2 is SYDVKM. V lost 4 bases, J lost 1 base, and 15 bases lay in between. CDR3 in DNA: TGTGCCAGCAGTTCGCCGGGAGTTCAGGGCACAGATACGCAGTATTTT. Residues: CASSSPGVQGTDTQYF.

As regards this clone: This specimen includes other DNA sequences encoding the same CDR3. This chain connects TRBV2 to TRBJ2-7; D remains unclear. The germline gives CDR1 SNHLY, CDR2 FYNNEI. CDR3 size: 10 residues. The ends were cut back, 8 bases at V and 6 bases at J, with 8 bases in the middle. The CDR3 nucleotides are TGTGCCAGCTCGGACGGCGAGCAGTACTTC. Its translation: CASSDGEQYF. Looking up the rest from reference TRBV2 and TRBJ2-7 gives the full variable domain: EPEVTQTPSHQVTQMGQEVILRCVPISNHLYFYWYRQILGQKVEFLVSFYNNEISEKSEIFDDQFSVERPDGSNFTLKIRSTKLEDSAMYFCASSDGEQYFGPGTRLTVT.

The J gene is TRBJ2-1, the V gene TRBV2, with D perhaps TRBD1 (6 bases). V dropped 3 bases and J dropped 7 bases, with 13 bases sitting between them. The CDR3 runs 14 residues. CDR1 and CDR2 (germline): SNHLY, FYNNEI. CDR3 nucleotide sequence: TGTGCCAGCAGTGAGTCTTCGAGGGGGAATGAGCAGTTCTTC. Encoded protein: CASSESSRGNEQFF.

The chain joins TRBV15 to TRBJ2-2; D gene ambiguous. The ends were cut back, 3 bases at V and 8 bases at J, with 4 bases in the middle. This CDR3 region has 11 residues. CDR1 is LNHNV and CDR2 is YYDKDF in the germline V gene (reference sequence). The CDR3 coding sequence is TGTGCCACCAGCAGCCTGGGGGAGCTGTTTTTT. The encoded protein is CATSSLGELFF.

The chain joins TRBV28 to TRBJ2-5, with D possibly being TRBD1 (6 bases). The ends were cut back, 5 bases at V and 3 bases at J, with 22 bases in the middle. CDR3 size: 17 residues. Germline CDR1 and CDR2: MDHEN and SYDVKM. The CDR3: CASSRETDSKGEETQYF. For the CDR3, the DNA is TGTGCCAGCAGTCGAGAGACGGACAGTAAAGGCGAAGAGACCCAGTACTTC. Supplemented by reference TRBV28 and TRBJ2-5, the full variable domain reads DVKVTQSSRYLVKRTGEKVFLECVQDMDHENMFWYRQDPGLGLRLIYFSYDVKMKEKGDIPEGYSVSREKKERFSLILESASTNQTSMYLCASSRETDSKGEETQYFGPGTRLLVL.

The chain recombines TRBV6-1 with TRBJ2-7; 8 nucleotides agree with TRBD2. V lost 3 bases, J lost 7 bases, and 17 bases stayed unmatched. The CDR3 length is 17 residues. The germline gives CDR1 MNHNS, CDR2 SASEGT. The CDR3 is CASSDGGGLATFWEQYF. Here the CDR3 DNA reads TGTGCCAGCAGTGACGGCGGCGGACTAGCTACTTTCTGGGAGCAGTACTTC.

The chain joins TRBV4-1 to TRBJ2-1; perhaps TRBD1 as D (6 bases). Trimming left V 0 bases short and J 2 bases short, with 14 bases between. The CDR3 totals 17 residues. The germline gives CDR1 MGHRA, CDR2 YSYEKL. CDR3 DNA sequence: TGCGCCAGCAGCCAAGAACCGCCAGGGGCCGCCTACAATGAGCAGTTCTTC. Its protein product is CASSQEPPGAAYNEQFF.

This sequence joins TRBV29-1 and TRBJ2-7, with TRBD1 as a possible D gene (5 bases). The germline V gene has CDR1 SQVTM and CDR2 ANQGSEA. The CDR3 runs to 13 residues. V was pared by 0 bases and J by 6 bases, with 12 bases between. The CDR3 DNA reads TGCAGCGTTGAAGATGGGGTAGGGGTCGAGCAGTACTTC. Its translation: CSVEDGVGVEQYF.

This chain connects TRBV7-9 to TRBJ2-3; D ambiguous. The V end lost 5 bases, the J end lost 4 bases, and 10 bases lay between the germline ends. Germline values: CDR1 SEHNR, CDR2 FQNEAQ (reference sequence). CDR3 length equals 13 residues. CDR3 DNA sequence: TGTGCCAGCAGCCCCAGCATTTCAGATACGCAGTATTTT. Translating it yields CASSPSISDTQYF.

As DNA, the CDR3 is TGTGCCAGCAGCTTCTCGGGACAGGAGAACTATGGCTACACCTTC. Encoded protein: CASSFSGQENYGYTF. The gene calls are TRBV7-9 and TRBJ1-2; 8 positions agree with TRBD1. Germline lookup yields CDR1 SEHNR and CDR2 FQNEAQ (reference sequence). V was clipped by 3 bases and J by 2 bases; unmatched bases: 5. The CDR3 covers 15 residues.

This clone has just one count. This chain joins TRBV28 and TRBJ2-1; D is possibly TRBD1 (6 bases). The germline gives CDR1 MDHEN, CDR2 SYDVKM. Trimming took 7 bases from V and 6 from J, leaving 13 bases between them. This CDR3 spans 13 amino acids. The CDR3 coding sequence is TGTGCCAGCACGTTACAGGGTCTCAATGAGCAGTTCTTC. Encoded protein: CASTLQGLNEQFF.

This chain joins TRBV11-3 and TRBJ1-1; D gene unclear. The CDR3 sequence is 13 residues long. CDR1 and CDR2 from the germline V gene are SGHNT and YENEEA. Trimming removed 5 bases at V and 3 bases at J, with 10 bases between. As DNA, the CDR3 is TGTGCCAGCAGCCAGTCGGTTTACACTGAAGCTTTCTTT. Its translation: CASSQSVYTEAFF.

The chain carries TRBV7-9 and TRBJ2-7; no clear D. V was trimmed by 5 bases and J by 0 bases, leaving 5 bases between them. Germline V gene sequence: CDR1 SEHNR, CDR2 FQNEAQ (reference sequence). The CDR3 extends over 12 amino acids. CDR3: CASSQDSYEQYF. CDR3 nucleotide sequence: TGTGCCAGCAGCCAGGACTCCTACGAGCAGTACTTC.

The J gene is TRBJ2-1, the V gene TRBV7-9; TRBD1 agrees at 7 bases. V dropped 5 bases and J dropped 3; count of bases not matched to a gene: 7. Per germline, CDR1 SEHNR and CDR2 FQNEAQ (reference sequence). The CDR3 spans 15 residues. CDR3 residues: CASSGTGVYYNEQFF. CDR3 nucleotide sequence: TGTGCCAGCAGCGGCACAGGGGTCTACTACAATGAGCAGTTCTTC.

V is TRBV4-1 and J is TRBJ2-3; 13 nucleotides align to TRBD2. The CDR3 is 16 amino acids. The ends lost 2 bases at V and 6 bases at J; junction bases unmatched: 5. Looked up from germline, CDR1 is MGHRA and CDR2 is YSYEKL. Written as DNA, the CDR3 is TGCGCCAGCAGCCAAAAACTAGCGGGAGGGCAGGATACGCAGTATTTT. Its protein is CASSQKLAGGQDTQYF.